Here is one T cell receptor beta chain with its context. What it binds is not known. The data originate from a study of Ad26.COV2.S vaccination and SARS-CoV-2 variants. Study at large: Enrolled in COV1001, the donor was in the Ad26.COV2.S trial arm, which received the vaccine. Administration of Ad26.COV2.S was intramuscular, either once or twice 56 days apart.

General observations from the study: Substantial breadth was reported for post-vaccination spike-specific CD8+ and CD4+ T cells.

Germline CDR1 and CDR2: SGHTA and FQGNSA. The CDR3 sequence is 14 residues long. Trimming left V 1 base short and J 1 base short, with 7 bases between. Treatment meaning: about 20 received Ad26.COV2.S at low or high dose, single or two shots; about 5 received placebo; per-sample allocation not given. At day 63 after the first vaccine or placebo injection, samples were drawn. The individual, an adult aged 18-55 years, was a donor in Boston. Method: immunoSEQ multiplex PCR; TCRdb's copy keeps in-frame clones and lacks some. This table has hundreds of thousands of clones, approximately 83% appearing once.

This clonotype originated in a person aged 18-65 years who received the Ad26.COV2.S COVID-19 vaccine or a placebo. The sample was peripheral blood, taken in a trial of Ad26.COV2.S vaccine versus placebo. The chain employs TRBV7-2 and TRBJ1-2; the D gene is possibly TRBD1 (5 bases). The CDR3 sequence is CASSLEGFNYGYTF. The CDR3 DNA reads TGTGCCAGCAGCTTAGAGGGGTTTAACTATGGCTACACCTTC.